This T cell receptor (beta chain) was recorded in a study of blood T cell repertoires in COVID-19. At the level of the study: Spain, Italy and the United States supplied samples that represented acute and convalescent COVID-19.

Original data processing: Reference gene primer amplification gave estimated nucleated cell counts. Some clones are missing from TCRdb's copy, which holds only in-frame ones; the method was immunoSEQ multiplex PCR. V and J calls and clone size come straight from that table; D and trimming were deduced from the DNA. The data show tens of thousands of clones, with 82% seen just once and roughly a quarter held by the top ten. The sample holds one count of this clone. This CDR3 is 15 amino acids long. V trimming: 0 bases; J trimming: 6 bases; junction bases outside the gene matches: 5. The sequenced sample was peripheral blood. The gene calls are TRBV5-3 and TRBJ2-1, with 8 positions matching TRBD1. TRBV5-3 is an open reading frame whose function is uncertain. This TCR derives from a human donor in a cohort sampled during active COVID-19. Written as DNA, the CDR3 is TGTGCCAGAAGCTTGGAGTCAGGGGGCCTCAATGAGCAGTTCTTC. Protein: CARSLESGGLNEQFF.